Below, one T cell receptor (beta chain) is given with its context. CDR3 length equals 18 residues. The V gene end was trimmed by 5 bases and the J gene end by 1 base; junction bases not matched to a gene: 16. Germline CDR1 MDHEN, CDR2 SYDVKM. The data belong to a study of blood T cell repertoires in COVID-19. Original data processing: Reference gene primer amplification gave nucleated cell count estimates. This table comes from immunoSEQ multiplex PCR, and its TCRdb copy is limited to in-frame clones, with some not included. V and J calls and clone size follow that table, whereas D and trimming were derived from the DNA. The table records more than 350,000 clones, around 87% of them present only once.

The gene calls are TRBV28 and TRBJ1-1; TRBD1 matches 7 bases. The origin of this receptor is a young man who had recovered from COVID-19. The specimen sequenced was PBMCs or T cells enriched from blood (not recorded which). This CDR3 reads CASSQQTGPFGQNTEAFF. The CDR3 nucleotides read TGTGCCAGCAGTCAACAGACAGGGCCTTTTGGCCAGAACACTGAAGCTTTCTTT.